This passage covers 14 T cell receptor beta chains from one sample sequenced in a study of T-cell memory formation after mild COVID-19. A single record per CDR3 protein comes from TCRdb applying MiXCR to the 5' RACE reads. The sample consists of roughly 500,000 distinct CDR3 sequences, about 20% of them appearing once. Sequenced material: PBMCs or a T cell subset sorted from them (not recorded which). The receptors stem from an adult woman who had mild COVID-19 (a few samples of this study predate the infection). Cell type and time point are not known.

The V gene is TRBV6-5, the J gene TRBJ1-6; 8 bases map to TRBD1. Germline V gives CDR1 MNHEY, CDR2 SVGAGI. V lost 4 bases and J lost 7; bases outside the gene matches: 6. The CDR3 length is 15 residues. CDR3 coding DNA: TGTGCCAGCAGTTCGACAGGGGCCGGGAATTCACCCCTCCACTTT. Its translation is CASSSTGAGNSPLHF.

Points on this clonotype: Germline is not matched at one junction end, which may reflect a read error. The chain uses TRBV4-1 and TRBJ1-2; maybe TRBD1 (5 bases). Germline loops: CDR1 MGHRA, CDR2 YSYEKL. CDR3 length equals 14 residues. Here the CDR3 DNA reads TGCGCCAGCAGCGCACCCGGGACGCCGAGGCGGGTGGACTTC. Translated, it gives CASSAPGTPRRVDF.

The genes are TRBV4-1 and TRBJ2-1; 8 positions agree with TRBD1. The V gene end was trimmed by 3 bases and the J gene end by 6 bases; junction bases not matched to a gene: 10. CDR1 is MGHRA, CDR2 YSYEKL, per germline. There are 16 residues in the CDR3. The CDR3 loop is CASSHRMDRETNEQFF. In DNA, the CDR3 is TGCGCCAGCAGCCACCGGATGGACAGGGAGACCAATGAGCAGTTCTTC.

In its sample, this clonotype was seen many times. The chain has TRBV12-3 or TRBV12-4 and TRBJ2-7; D ambiguous. The CDR3 extends over 14 amino acids. V shed 2 bases and J shed 2 bases, with 10 bases lying between them. The CDR3 DNA is TGTGCCAGCAGTTTAACCCCTGTCCCCTACGAGCAGTACTTC. It codes for CASSLTPVPYEQYF.

This clonotype was detected only once. The genes are TRBV20-1 and TRBJ2-7; 10 bases align to TRBD2. The CDR3 totals 14 residues. With 2 bases clipped from V and 6 bases from J, the junction kept 7 bases outside the gene matches. Germline-derived CDR1 and CDR2 are DFQATT and SNEGSKA (reference sequence). The CDR3 DNA sequence: TGCAGTGCTAGACAAGCGGGGGGGCAGAGCGAGCAGTACTTC. Translated: CSARQAGGQSEQYF.

The J gene is TRBJ2-3, the V gene TRBV14; tentatively, D is TRBD2 (6 bases). In germline, CDR1 is SGHDN, CDR2 FVKESK. Trimming removed 3 bases from V and 2 bases from J, with 12 bases in between. This CDR3 contains 15 residues. The CDR3 nucleotides read TGTGCCAGCAGCCATACGGCGGGGCACACAGATACGCAGTATTTT. Amino acids: CASSHTAGHTDTQYF. The full variable domain, its missing parts supplied by reference TRBV14 and TRBJ2-3, is EAGVTQFPSHSVIEKGQTVTLRCDPISGHDNLYWYRRVMGKEIKFLLHFVKESKQDESGMPNNRFLAERTGGTYSTLKVQPAELEDSGVYFCASSHTAGHTDTQYFGPGTRLTVL.

The rearrangement uses TRBV20-1 and TRBJ2-7; D is possibly TRBD2 (6 bases). This CDR3 comprises 13 residues. The V gene lost 5 bases and the J gene lost 8 bases, with 19 bases spanning the gap. The germline V gene has CDR1 DFQATT and CDR2 SNEGSKA (reference sequence). The CDR3 nucleotides read TGCAGTGCTGGGATGGTGGAGGGGAAAAAGCAGTACTTC. This translates into CSAGMVEGKKQYF.

This clonotype was counted between two and nine times. The J gene is TRBJ2-3, the V gene TRBV24-1; D is ambiguous. This CDR3 contains 13 residues. V lost 6 bases and J 4 bases, leaving 10 bases between the germline ends. Germline assignment: CDR1 KGHDR and CDR2 SFDVKD. This CDR3 reads CATSRSFPDTQYF. The CDR3 DNA reads TGTGCCACCAGTCGTAGCTTCCCAGATACGCAGTATTTT.

Regarding this clonotype: The junction departs from the called germline gene at one end, perhaps through a read error. The chain employs TRBV12-3 or TRBV12-4 and TRBJ1-2; 7 bases map to TRBD1. There are 12 residues in the CDR3. CDR3 sequence reads: CASSQDRPDPLF. The CDR3 DNA reads as TGTGCCAGCAGCCAGGACAGGCCCGACCCTCTCTTC.

There are a few counts of this clonotype. The chain is built from TRBV5-1 and TRBJ2-3; D is unresolved. Germline CDR1 SGHRS, CDR2 YFSETQ. Trimming left V 2 bases short and J 4 bases short, with 5 bases between. The CDR3 runs to 12 residues. Written as DNA, the CDR3 is TGCGCCAGCAGCTTCATTGCAGATACGCAGTATTTT. As protein: CASSFIADTQYF.

V is TRBV7-9 and J is TRBJ2-5, with 12 bases that match TRBD2. Per germline, CDR1 SEHNR and CDR2 FQNEAQ (reference sequence). CDR3 length: 15 residues. V was clipped by 4 bases and J by 3 bases; unmatched bases: 3. This CDR3 reads CASSSRTSGKETQYF. The CDR3 DNA sequence: TGTGCCAGCAGCTCCCGGACTAGCGGGAAAGAGACCCAGTACTTC.

This rearrangement joins TRBV9 to TRBJ2-7, with D unclear. The germline CDR1 and CDR2 sequences are SGDLS and YYNGEE. Trimming stripped 0 bases from V and 1 base from J, with 11 bases between. The CDR3 spans 15 residues. The CDR3 region is CASSVEAEKSYEQYF. The CDR3 bases are TGTGCCAGCAGCGTAGAGGCAGAAAAATCCTACGAGCAGTACTTC.

This clonotype was seen a few times. The rearrangement links TRBV20-1 to TRBJ2-1; 7 nucleotides line up with TRBD2. With V trimmed by 3 bases and J by 10 bases, 15 bases remained unmatched. The CDR3 has 15 amino acids. Germline CDR1 reads DFQATT; CDR2 reads SNEGSKA (reference sequence). Written as DNA, the CDR3 is TGCAGTGCTAGTCGTGGGGGAGGGCAAGTCGGAGAGCAGTTCTTC. This sequence encodes CSASRGGGQVGEQFF.

This clonotype was seen a few times. This rearrangement joins TRBV15 to TRBJ2-5; D unresolved. Per germline, CDR1 LNHNV and CDR2 YYDKDF (reference sequence). V lost 8 bases and J 4 bases, leaving 14 bases between the germline ends. The CDR3 length is 13 residues. The CDR3 loop is CATRVASLETQYF. Here the CDR3 DNA reads TGTGCCACCCGAGTGGCTAGTCTAGAGACCCAGTACTTC.